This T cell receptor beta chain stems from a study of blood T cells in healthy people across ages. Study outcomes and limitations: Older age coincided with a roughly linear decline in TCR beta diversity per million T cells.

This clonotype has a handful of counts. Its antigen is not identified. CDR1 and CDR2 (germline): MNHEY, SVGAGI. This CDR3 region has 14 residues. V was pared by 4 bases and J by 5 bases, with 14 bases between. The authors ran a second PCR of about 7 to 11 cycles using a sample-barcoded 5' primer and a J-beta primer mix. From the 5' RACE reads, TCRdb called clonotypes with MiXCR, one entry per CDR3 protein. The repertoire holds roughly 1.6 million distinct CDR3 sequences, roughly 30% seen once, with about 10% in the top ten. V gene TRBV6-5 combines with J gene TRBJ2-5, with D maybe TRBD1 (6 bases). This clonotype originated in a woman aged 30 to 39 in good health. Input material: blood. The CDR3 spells CASSLQGTGETQYF. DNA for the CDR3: TGTGCCAGCAGTTTACAGGGTACTGGGGAGACCCAGTACTTC.